Sequencing of this T cell receptor (beta chain) was carried out in a study of cytomegalovirus exposure and HLA in healthy donors. From germline, CDR1 is SGHRS and CDR2 YFSETQ. The CDR3 contains 12 residues. V trimming: 4 bases; J trimming: 6 bases; junction bases outside the gene matches: 2. This PCR relied on a set of 60 Vbeta primers and 13 Jbeta primers. The method was immunoSEQ multiplex PCR; TCRdb's version includes in-frame clones alone and lacks a portion of them. The table shows roughly 66,000 clones, with approximately 58% occurring only once. The chain is built from TRBV5-1 and TRBJ2-7, with 9 positions matching TRBD1. The sample consisted of PBMCs. The sequence was obtained from a woman in her fifties or sixties in good health and CMV-seronegative. The CDR3 region is CASSGTGSEQYF. The CDR3 region has the DNA TGCGCCAGCAGCGGGACAGGGAGCGAGCAGTACTTC.